Following are 5 T cell receptor beta chains from one sample sequenced in a study of T cell clones after liver transplantation. TCRdb's table, derived via immunoSEQ multiplex PCR, lists solely in-frame clones and lacks some. This sample has tens of thousands of clones, with 70% to 80% found just once. Sequences were derived from CD4+ T cells from blood, sampled at the roughly 16-month timepoint. The receptors derive from a human patient who received a liver transplant. T cells may partly derive from the graft donor.

The rearrangement joins TRBV7-2 to TRBJ2-3; 9 bases line up with TRBD2. Germline CDR1 is SGHTA and CDR2 is FQGNSA. V dropped 4 bases and J dropped 1; count of bases not matched to a gene: 6. The length of the CDR3 is 16 residues. Here the CDR3 reads CASSSGTSRGTDTQYF. The CDR3 coding sequence is TGTGCCAGCAGCTCGGGGACTAGCCGGGGCACAGATACGCAGTATTTT.

This clone was seen more than once but under ten times. The chain has TRBV6-1 and TRBJ1-6, with 9 bases matching TRBD1. V trimming: 8 bases; J trimming: 6 bases; junction bases outside the gene matches: 5. This CDR3 region has 14 residues. The V gene's germline CDR1 is MNHNS and CDR2 SASEGT. The CDR3 DNA sequence: TGTGCCAGCCTTTGGACAGGGGCTAATTCACCCCTCCACTTT. Amino acids: CASLWTGANSPLHF.

The chain has TRBV7-9 and TRBJ2-3; D not resolved. CDR1 SEHNR and CDR2 FQNEAQ come from the germline V gene (reference sequence). Deletions cut 1 base from V and 10 bases from J, with 9 bases between. This CDR3 spans 12 amino acids. For the CDR3, the DNA is TGTGCCAGCAGCTTAGGTCCTTTAGCGCAGTATTTT. This translates into CASSLGPLAQYF.

This clone was found once. This chain links TRBV6-1 with TRBJ2-7, with TRBD1 matching 8 bases. Trimming removed 10 bases from V and 8 bases from J; junction bases left unmatched: 13. Germline V gene sequence: CDR1 MNHNS, CDR2 SASEGT. CDR3 length: 13 amino acids. CDR3 residues: CATSMDRERKQYV. CDR3 in DNA: TGTGCCACTTCTATGGACAGGGAACGGAAGCAGTACGTC.

The genes are TRBV29-1 and TRBJ1-3, with TRBD1 as a possible D gene (5 bases). V shed 6 bases and J shed 0 bases, with 12 bases lying between them. Per the germline V gene, CDR1 is SQVTM and CDR2 is ANQGSEA. This CDR3 region has 14 residues. CDR3 region: CSVRGGHSGNTIYF. Written as DNA, the CDR3 is TGCAGCGTGCGTGGGGGTCACTCTGGAAACACCATATATTTT.